This entry lists 31 T cell receptor beta chains sequenced from one sample in a study of vaccination and CD4 T cells after COVID-19. CD4+ T cells that had been cultured provided DNA sequenced with the Oncomine TCR Beta short-read assay. TCRdb redid the calling of the PCR reads with MiXCR, one entry per CDR3 protein. The repertoire consists of about 17,000 distinct CDR3 sequences, with roughly 56% occurring once and the leading ten covering over 8.5%. Noted treatment: roughly ten-day PBMC culture with coronavirus spike peptide pools or control peptides (ViraFEST assay). The antigens for these receptors are not known. Sample: CD4+ T cells from blood, cultured in vitro. These receptors all stem from a human donor who had recovered from COVID-19.

V is TRBV5-4 and J is TRBJ1-4; D might be TRBD1 (5 bases). V shed 7 bases and J shed 7 bases, with 17 bases lying between them. The germline V gene has CDR1 SGHNT and CDR2 YYREEE (reference sequence). The CDR3 is made up of 14 amino acids. DNA for the CDR3: TGTGCCAGCTGCAACCTAGGGGCGGGTGAAAAACTGTTTTTT. Its protein product is CASCNLGAGEKLFF.

The chain uses TRBV5-4 and TRBJ1-1; TRBD1 is a possible D gene (5 bases). The CDR3 is 14 residues long. Trimming removed 4 bases at V and 0 bases at J, with 10 bases between. The V gene's germline CDR1 is SGHNT and CDR2 YYREEE (reference sequence). The CDR3 loop is CASSPRGLNTEAFF. The CDR3, as DNA: TGTGCCAGCAGCCCGCGGGGACTGAACACTGAAGCTTTCTTT.

The chain links TRBV20-1 to TRBJ2-1, with 7 bases aligning to TRBD2. Trimming took 3 bases from V and 4 from J; bases not matched to a gene: 6. This CDR3 spans 14 amino acids. Germline-derived CDR1 and CDR2 are DFQATT and SNEGSKA (reference sequence). The DNA for the CDR3 is TGCAGTGCTAGGGTCCTAGCGGCATACAATGAGCAGTTCTTC. It is translated as CSARVLAAYNEQFF.

The chain has TRBV9 and TRBJ1-2; 8 bases align to TRBD1. CDR3 size: 15 residues. From germline, CDR1 is SGDLS and CDR2 YYNGEE. V gave up 3 bases and J gave up 4 bases; unmatched junction bases: 8. This CDR3 reads CASSASTGEAYGYTF. In DNA, the CDR3 is TGTGCCAGCAGCGCTTCGACAGGGGAGGCCTATGGCTACACCTTC.

This chain joins TRBV6-1 and TRBJ1-2; TRBD1 might be the D (6 bases). This CDR3 has 14 amino acids. Looked up from germline, CDR1 is MNHNS and CDR2 is SASEGT. Trimming removed 0 bases from V and 8 bases from J, with 13 bases in between. CDR3 in amino acids: CASSEARGQRGYTF. The DNA of the CDR3 is TGTGCCAGCAGTGAAGCTCGGGGGCAGAGGGGCTACACCTTC.

J is TRBJ1-5 and V is TRBV6-2 or TRBV6-3, with 8 bases that match TRBD1. CDR3 size: 16 residues. Germline assignment: CDR1 MNHEY and CDR2 SVGEGT. V trimming: 6 bases; J trimming: 6 bases; junction bases outside the gene matches: 13. The DNA of the CDR3 is TGTGCCAGCAGGGCATCGGACAGGGCCTTAGGTCAGCCCCAGCATTTT. Amino acid sequence: CASRASDRALGQPQHF.

V is TRBV27 and J is TRBJ1-5; D remains ambiguous. Trimming shortened V by 5 bases and J by 2 bases, and 16 bases separated the two germline ends. Per germline, CDR1 MNHEY and CDR2 SMNVEV (reference sequence). CDR3 size: 16 residues. CDR3 in DNA: TGTGCCAGCAGTATAACAGCTACCCTCGGCAATCAGCCCCAGCATTTT. This gives the protein CASSITATLGNQPQHF.

The chain has TRBV12-3 or TRBV12-4 and TRBJ2-5; D gene uncertain. The V gene lost 3 bases and the J gene lost 1 base, with 9 bases spanning the gap. This CDR3 is 14 amino acids long. The CDR3 region has the DNA TGTGCCAGCAGTTTGAGGCGGATCCAAGAGACCCAGTACTTC. Amino acid sequence: CASSLRRIQETQYF.

This clonotype was seen a few times. The rearrangement joins TRBV7-2 to TRBJ1-2; 7 bases are a match to TRBD1. The CDR3 loop spans 14 amino acids. V shed 0 bases, J shed 8 bases, and the junction held 6 bases outside the gene matches. Germline V lookup: CDR1 SGHTA, CDR2 FQGNSA. CDR3 in amino acids: CASSLADRTGGYTF. The CDR3 DNA is TGTGCCAGCAGCTTAGCGGACAGGACGGGCGGCTACACCTTC.

The chain couples TRBV29-1 to TRBJ1-1; D is unresolved. The CDR3 has 11 amino acids. CDR1 and CDR2 from the germline V gene are SQVTM and ANQGSEA. With 4 bases removed from V and 6 bases from J, the gap between germline ends came to 9 bases. As DNA, the CDR3 is TGCAGCGTTGTGGCGCAGGCTGAAGCTTTCTTT. Protein sequence: CSVVAQAEAFF. Combining the CDR3 with reference TRBV29-1 and TRBJ1-1 gives the whole variable domain SAVISQKPSRDICQRGTSLTIQCQVDSQVTMMFWYRQQPGQSLTLIATANQGSEATYESGFVIDKFPISRPNLTFSTLTVSNMSPEDSSIYLCSVVAQAEAFFGQGTRLTVV.

The chain is built from TRBV7-9 and TRBJ1-5, with 7 bases matching TRBD1. From germline, CDR1 is SEHNR and CDR2 FQNEAQ (reference sequence). The V and J ends lost 5 bases and 7 bases, in that order; junction bases with no gene match: 8. The CDR3 is 14 amino acids. The CDR3 here is CASSPGGVRQPQHF. DNA for the CDR3: TGTGCCAGCAGCCCAGGGGGGGTCCGGCAGCCCCAGCATTTT.

The chain combines TRBV7-9 with TRBJ2-7, with 9 bases aligning to TRBD1. From germline, CDR1 is SEHNR and CDR2 FQNEAQ (reference sequence). There are 13 residues in the CDR3. J gave up 11 bases and V 10 bases, and 15 bases lay outside the gene matches. CDR3 sequence reads: CATTWDRVSGEYF. The CDR3 DNA reads TGTGCCACAACCTGGGACAGGGTGAGCGGGGAGTACTTC.

This clonotype was detected a few times. The J gene is TRBJ2-7, the V gene TRBV6-1; 7 bases are shared with TRBD1. The length of the CDR3 is 13 residues. In germline, CDR1 is MNHNS, CDR2 SASEGT. The junction had 4 bases not matched to a gene; V was cut back by 5 bases and J by 3 bases. The CDR3: CASSPSGGYEQYF. The CDR3 coding sequence is TGTGCCAGCAGTCCGTCAGGGGGCTACGAGCAGTACTTC.

This sequence joins TRBV20-1 and TRBJ2-2; perhaps TRBD2 as D (5 bases). CDR1 and CDR2 (germline): DFQATT, SNEGSKA (reference sequence). The CDR3 totals 19 residues. The V end lost 0 bases, the J end lost 7 bases, and 27 bases lay between the germline ends. CDR3 nucleotide sequence: TGCAGTGCTAGAGATATAGGTCTCGGGCAGGCGACCGGAGGCGGGGAGCTGTTTTTT. Translating it yields CSARDIGLGQATGGGELFF.

The V gene is TRBV18, the J gene TRBJ2-5, with D unclear. Germline values: CDR1 KGHSH, CDR2 LQKENI. The germline V and J ends were trimmed by 3 bases and 5 bases, with 13 bases remaining between them. The CDR3 extends over 14 amino acids. DNA of the CDR3: TGTGCCAGCTCACCTCTCTTAGGGCGGGAGACCCAGTACTTC. Amino acids: CASSPLLGRETQYF.

The chain carries TRBV7-3 and TRBJ1-1, with D hard to call. Trimming removed 0 bases from V and 0 bases from J, with 8 bases in between. The CDR3 totals 15 residues. Germline V gene data show CDR1 as SGHTA and CDR2 as FQGTGA. In DNA form, the CDR3 reads TGTGCCAGCAGCTTAACGGGGAACATGAACACTGAAGCTTTCTTT. Translation gives CASSLTGNMNTEAFF.

This clonotype was observed a few times. The chain is built from TRBV12-3 or TRBV12-4 and TRBJ1-6; the match to TRBD1 covers 9 bases. Germline trimming cut 5 bases from V and 10 bases from J; bases unmatched to any gene: 6. CDR3 length: 14 amino acids. In DNA, the CDR3 is TGTGCCAGCAGTCCGGGACAGGGAAGATCACCCCTCCACTTT. This gives the protein CASSPGQGRSPLHF.

The chain uses TRBV28 and TRBJ1-5, with D possibly being TRBD1 (5 bases). The CDR3 contains 13 residues. V lost 1 base, J lost 7 bases, and 8 bases lay in between. Looked up from germline, CDR1 is MDHEN and CDR2 is SYDVKM. CDR3 amino acids: CASSLSWGQPQHF. DNA of the CDR3: TGTGCCAGCAGTTTATCGTGGGGGCAGCCCCAGCATTTT.

This clonotype was detected only a few times. The V gene is TRBV5-1, the J gene TRBJ1-3; 8 bases agree with TRBD1. Germline values: CDR1 SGHRS, CDR2 YFSETQ. The CDR3 extends over 17 amino acids. V lost 0 bases and J lost 4; bases outside the gene matches: 9. This CDR3 is CASSLVGQGASGNTIYF. The CDR3 region has the DNA TGCGCCAGCAGCTTGGTGGGTCAGGGGGCTTCAGGAAACACCATATATTTT. The full variable domain, in which reference TRBV5-1 and TRBJ1-3 provide the parts outside the CDR3, is KAGVTQTPRYLIKTRGQQVTLSCSPISGHRSVSWYQQTPGQGLQFLFEYFSETQRNKGNFPGRFSGRQFSNSRSEMNVSTLELGDSALYLCASSLVGQGASGNTIYFGEGSWLTVV.

The rearrangement links TRBV6-1 to TRBJ2-7; 9 bases agree with TRBD1. Losses at the gene ends were 6 bases for V and 4 bases for J; bases not matched to a gene: 7. The CDR3 runs 14 residues. Germline V gene lookup returns CDR1 MNHNS and CDR2 SASEGT. Here the CDR3 reads CASRLGQGIYEQYF. The CDR3 nucleotides read TGTGCCAGCAGACTAGGACAGGGGATTTACGAGCAGTACTTC.

J is TRBJ2-7 and V is TRBV3-1; 10 bases are a match to TRBD2. The CDR3 runs to 18 residues. With V trimmed by 0 bases and J by 0 bases, 8 bases remained unmatched. Looked up from germline, CDR1 is LGHDT and CDR2 is YNNKEL (reference sequence). CDR3 sequence: CASSQEGVGLAASYEQYF. The DNA of the CDR3 is TGTGCCAGCAGCCAAGAGGGGGTAGGACTAGCGGCCTCCTACGAGCAGTACTTC.

J is TRBJ2-3 and V is TRBV19; D tentatively reads TRBD1 or TRBD2 (5 bases each). Germline CDR1 and CDR2: LNHDA and SQIVND (reference sequence). Between the trimmed V and J ends, which lost 8 bases and 4 bases, there was a span of 16 bases. The CDR3 runs 14 residues. CDR3 coding DNA: TGTGCCAGTGACGGGGACGACGGGGCAGATACGCAGTATTTT. This codes for CASDGDDGADTQYF.

This clonotype was picked up a small number of times. The V call is TRBV27, the J call TRBJ1-2; no definite D call. Germline loops: CDR1 MNHEY, CDR2 SMNVEV (reference sequence). V lost 1 base to trimming and J lost 8 bases, with 20 bases between them. The CDR3 length is 16 residues. The CDR3 here is CASSLYSLATLGGYTF. DNA for the CDR3: TGTGCCAGCAGTTTATATAGTTTGGCGACCTTGGGAGGCTACACCTTC.

This chain joins TRBV6-1 and TRBJ1-2; D is ambiguous. The length of the CDR3 is 14 residues. Germline CDR1 is MNHNS and CDR2 is SASEGT. V shed 4 bases and J shed 5 bases, with 14 bases lying between them. CDR3 sequence: CASSGTGSFYGYTF. CDR3 DNA sequence: TGTGCCAGCAGTGGGACCGGGAGCTTTTATGGCTACACCTTC.

This clonotype appeared a few times. The chain recombines TRBV20-1 with TRBJ1-2, with D possibly TRBD1 on 5 matching bases. The V and J ends lost 0 bases and 5 bases respectively, with 16 bases between them. Germline CDR1 reads DFQATT; CDR2 reads SNEGSKA (reference sequence). CDR3 size: 15 residues. CDR3 DNA sequence: TGCAGTGCTAGAGATCTGGGGGAGGGAACTTATGGCTACACCTTC. Translating it yields CSARDLGEGTYGYTF.

The rearrangement joins TRBV30 to TRBJ1-2; D is ambiguous. Trimming left V 5 bases short and J 5 bases short, with 12 bases between. This CDR3 is built from 12 residues. Germline V CDR1 and CDR2: GTSNPN, SVGIG (reference sequence). For the CDR3, the DNA is TGTGCCTGGTCTATGAGTAGGTATGGCTACACCTTC. This encodes CAWSMSRYGYTF.

The rearrangement links TRBV20-1 to TRBJ2-5; D not resolved. Germline V gene lookup returns CDR1 DFQATT and CDR2 SNEGSKA (reference sequence). CDR3 length: 11 amino acids. V lost 6 bases and J lost 5, with 10 bases in between. This CDR3 is CSAHVGETQYF. CDR3 nucleotide sequence: TGCAGTGCCCATGTTGGGGAGACCCAGTACTTC.

The chain links TRBV11-2 to TRBJ2-2, with 12 bases matching TRBD2. The CDR3 sequence is 16 residues long. V lost 4 bases, J lost 7 bases, and 7 bases stayed unmatched. Looked up from germline, CDR1 is SGHAT and CDR2 is FQNNGV. This CDR3 reads CASSWTSGALGGELFF. The CDR3 DNA reads as TGTGCCAGCAGCTGGACTAGCGGGGCCTTGGGCGGGGAGCTGTTTTTT.

The DNA of the CDR3 is TGTGCCAGCAGGTTGGGGGGGCGGGTTCAGCCCCAGCATTTT. It encodes CASRLGGRVQPQHF. V and J are TRBV28 and TRBJ1-5; D is possibly TRBD1 (6 bases). CDR3 size: 14 residues. The V end was cut by 6 bases, the J end by 6 bases, with 15 bases between. The germline CDR1 and CDR2 sequences are MDHEN and SYDVKM. Full variable domain (missing parts from reference TRBV28 and TRBJ1-5): DVKVTQSSRYLVKRTGEKVFLECVQDMDHENMFWYRQDPGLGLRLIYFSYDVKMKEKGDIPEGYSVSREKKERFSLILESASTNQTSMYLCASRLGGRVQPQHFGDGTRLSIL.

This clonotype turned up a few times. The chain joins TRBV20-1 to TRBJ2-1; TRBD2 matches at 13 bases. This CDR3 contains 15 residues. The ends lost 2 bases at V and 9 bases at J; junction bases unmatched: 7. The germline gives CDR1 DFQATT, CDR2 SNEGSKA (reference sequence). CDR3 loop: CSARRTSGSVSEQFF. For the CDR3, the DNA is TGCAGTGCTAGACGGACTAGCGGGAGTGTCAGTGAGCAGTTCTTC.

This chain uses TRBV11-1 with TRBJ1-2; possible D gene TRBD1, 5 bases. CDR3 length: 15 residues. With 1 base removed from V and 7 bases from J, the gap between germline ends came to 16 bases. CDR1 is SGHAT and CDR2 is FQDESV in the germline V gene (reference sequence). The CDR3 region is CASSLEVLYGGGYTF. The CDR3 nucleotides read TGTGCCAGCAGCTTAGAAGTCCTTTATGGGGGTGGCTACACCTTC.